This T cell receptor (beta chain) comes out of a study of PD-1 blockade in classical Hodgkin lymphoma. The repertoire was sequenced with immunoSEQ multiplex PCR; TCRdb's copy has only in-frame clones and lacks some. The profile shows 17,000 or so clones, around four fifths of them singletons. The time point denotes: cycle 4 day 1 (C4D1), after 6 weeks of nivolumab. In every patient, relapse followed autologous stem cell transplantation, while exposure to brentuximab vedotin differed. Germline V gene sequence: CDR1 SGHRS, CDR2 YFSETQ. The V end was cut by 4 bases, the J end by 1 base, with 11 bases between. The CDR3 spans 15 residues.

The chain is built from TRBV5-1 and TRBJ1-4; D remains ambiguous. The source of this sequence is a human donor with classical Hodgkin lymphoma. The starting material was peripheral blood mononuclear cells (PBMCs), obtained before the fourth cycle of nivolumab. The CDR3 sequence is CASSEREGTNEKLFF. In DNA form, the CDR3 reads TGCGCCAGCAGCGAGCGGGAGGGAACTAATGAAAAACTGTTTTTT.